This is a list of T cell receptor beta chains from one sample in a study of blood T cell repertoires in COVID-19. Profiling relied on immunoSEQ multiplex PCR, and the TCRdb table lists in-frame clones only, not all of them. The data show 25,000 to 35,000 clones, over 75% seen once. Sample: peripheral blood. Receptor source: a woman aged 55-75 years with acute or convalescent COVID-19. CDR3s include the opening cysteine and the closing phenylalanine or tryptophan. D genes are given only for firm matches. Where a row states a size, it is once, few, many or the class of an expanded clone; other rows omit it.

v_gene	abundance	j_gene	len	d_gene	CDR3nt	CDR3aa
TRBV28	-	TRBJ1-6	16	-	TGTGCCAGCAGCCCCACGTCTATGGGGGGGAGTTCACCCCTCCACTTT	CASSPTSMGGSSPLHF
TRBV19	once	TRBJ1-6	14	TRBD1	TGTGCCAGTAGTTACAGGGGTGGACGTTCACCCCTCCACTTT	CASSYRGGRSPLHF
TRBV29-1	-	TRBJ1-2	15	TRBD1	TGCAGCGTTGCCTCATTGGACAGGGGAAAAGGGGGCTACACCTTC	CSVASLDRGKGGYTF
TRBV14	-	TRBJ2-1	12	-	TGTGCCAGCAGCCAAGTACTATATGAGCAGTTCTTC	CASSQVLYEQFF
TRBV21-1	-	TRBJ1-1	14	-	TGTGCCAGCAGCCAAGGACGGACACCCCCTGAGACTTTCTTT	CASSQGRTPPETFF
TRBV5-1	-	TRBJ2-6	15	-	TGCGCCAGCAGCTTGGCAGACTCTGGGGCCAACGTCCTGACTTTC	CASSLADSGANVLTF
TRBV30	-	TRBJ1-4	14	-	TGTGCCTTCAACAGCGGTTCGACTAATGAAAAACTGTTTTTT	CAFNSGSTNEKLFF
TRBV5-4	-	TRBJ2-2	16	-	TGTGCCAGCAGCTCGGCCCGACAGAAGGACACCGGGGAGCTGTTTTTT	CASSSARQKDTGELFF
TRBV19	-	TRBJ1-2	14	TRBD1	TGTGCCAGTATTTCGGGAGGGACAGGGAGCGGCTACACCTTC	CASISGGTGSGYTF
TRBV11-2	-	TRBJ2-3	11	-	TGTGCCAGCAGCTCGGCAGATACGCAGTATTTT	CASSSADTQYF
TRBV7-2	-	TRBJ2-2	15	TRBD1	TGTGCCAGCAGCACCAACAGGGGGCTGACCGGGGAGCTGTTTTTT	CASSTNRGLTGELFF
TRBV2	-	TRBJ1-2	12	TRBD1	TGTGCCAGTAACAGGGGCGGCTATGGCTACACCTTC	CASNRGGYGYTF
TRBV21-1	-	TRBJ2-7	15	-	TGTGCCAGCAGCAAAGATGGGGGCCGCTCCTACGAGCAGTACTTC	CASSKDGGRSYEQYF
TRBV7-2	many	TRBJ1-2	14	TRBD1	TGTGCCAGCACCCCGGGACAGGGGACATATGGCTACACCTTC	CASTPGQGTYGYTF
TRBV6-2/TRBV6-3	-	TRBJ1-1	15	TRBD1	TGTGCCAGCAGCCCCCAGGGACAGGGATCATTTGAAGCTTTCTTT	CASSPQGQGSFEAFF
TRBV5-4	few	TRBJ2-2	16	-	TGTGCCAGCAGCTTAGAGCAGGGGCGGTCCACCGGGGAGCTGTTTTTT	CASSLEQGRSTGELFF
TRBV29-1	-	TRBJ1-1	12	TRBD1	TGCAGCGTTGCAGCACAGGGGCGGGTAGCTTTCTTT	CSVAAQGRVAFF
TRBV28	-	TRBJ1-4	17	TRBD1	TGTGCCAGCAGTTTAGGGGACAGCGTTGCAACTAATGAAAAACTGTTTTTT	CASSLGDSVATNEKLFF
TRBV29-1	few	TRBJ2-7	12	-	TGCAGCGTTCAGCACAGTTCCTACGAGCAGTACTTC	CSVQHSSYEQYF
TRBV4-1	once	TRBJ1-4	18	-	TGCGCCAGCAGCCAAGAAGGGAGGGGACGACCCACTAATGAAAAACTGTTTTTT	CASSQEGRGRPTNEKLFF
TRBV5-4	-	TRBJ2-3	14	TRBD1	TGTGCCAGCACCCGACAGGGTGTGACAGATACGCAGTATTTT	CASTRQGVTDTQYF
TRBV6-5	-	TRBJ2-3	14	-	TGTGCCAGCAGTTACTCGGGGGCAACAGATACGCAGTATTTT	CASSYSGATDTQYF
TRBV2	-	TRBJ1-1	13	-	TGTGCCAGCAGTGATTTGGAGGGCACTGAAGCTTTCTTT	CASSDLEGTEAFF
TRBV18	-	TRBJ1-6	14	-	TGTGCCAGCTCACCGGACAGTCTCCGTTCACCCCTCCACTTT	CASSPDSLRSPLHF
TRBV2	-	TRBJ1-5	15	TRBD1	TGTGCCAGCTGTACCTCCGGACAGGGCTCTCAGCCCCAGCATTTT	CASCTSGQGSQPQHF
TRBV3-1/TRBV3-2	-	TRBJ2-5	15	TRBD2	TGTGCCAGCAGCCAACCCCGGACTAGCAAAGAGACCCAGTACTTC	CASSQPRTSKETQYF
TRBV2	once	TRBJ1-1	11	-	TGTGCCAGCAGACGGGACACTGAAGCTTTCTTT	CASRRDTEAFF
TRBV28	-	TRBJ1-6	15	TRBD1	TGTGCCAGCAGCGGAAGGACAGGGGGCCGATCACCCCTCCACTTT	CASSGRTGGRSPLHF
TRBV6-2/TRBV6-3	-	TRBJ2-7	15	-	TGTGCCAGCAGTTACGAGGTGGCGCGGACCTACGAGCAGTACTTC	CASSYEVARTYEQYF